This T cell receptor (beta chain) was sequenced for a study of T cells after yellow fever vaccination (dated by TCRdb to about 2019). Describing the broader study: The SMART-Seq v4 Ultra Low Input RNA kit was used to prepare libraries from fractions with low cell numbers. To follow T-cell clones before and after primary and booster YFV17D yellow fever vaccination, bulk TCR alpha and beta repertoires were sequenced over time. The cohort comprised two healthy male donors, one aged 18 to 30 and one aged 30 to 39 years. Blood was drawn at multiple timepoints before and after primary and secondary immunization, with bulk PBMC replicates and cell subsets isolated. The paper's findings and limits, for the study overall: The secondary T-cell response was found to be weaker but faster than the primary response, with a peak reached on day 5 rather than on day 15. A small fraction of clonotypes appeared in both the CD4 and CD8 compartments, likely as a result of convergent recombination. Most clones expanded after primary vaccination were re-detected after the booster (96% of CD4 and approximately 85% of CD8), suggesting broad memory maintenance. Because the study included only a couple of donors, the extent to which the findings can be generalized is limited. Because abundant contaminating clonotypes from the bulk population could be contained in FACS-sorted repertoires, computational filtering was required.

The CDR3 covers 16 residues, taking in both the cysteine and the phenylalanine. The entry retains the CDR3 DNA only, 48 bases that are in frame from base 1. The germline V end is reduced by 4 bases and the J end by 4 bases; junction bases left unmatched: 11. The germline V gene (reference sequence) specifies SGHKS as CDR1 and YYEKEE as CDR2. The treatment or condition label on this specimen signifies: live attenuated yellow fever vaccine strain. A standard Ficoll-Paque protocol was used to isolate PBMCs from peripheral blood. Dynabeads CD4 and CD8 positive selection kits were used to isolate the CD4 and CD8 T-cell fractions. TriZol was used to extract RNA from bulk PBMCs, CD4 and CD8 fractions, and dextramer-positive and dextramer-negative fractions. Many counts were recorded for this clonotype. Its cognate antigen has yet to be identified. It has no much larger one-base neighbor in the sample; base qualities were not kept.

Sequenced using an Illumina NovaSeq 6000. TCR cDNA was synthesized by 5'RACE template switching, through which a universal primer site and unique molecular identifiers were introduced. Priming of cDNA synthesis was performed from both the TCR alpha and TCR beta constant segments. Library amplification used two PCR steps, and the second PCR step added sample barcodes and sequencing adapters. Sequencing of the libraries was done on either Illumina HiSeq 2500 (2x100 bp) or NovaSeq (2x150 bp). From the authors' description of their analysis: MIGEC was used to demultiplex reads and collapse the reads into UMI consensus sequences, and MiXCR was used for V(D)J alignment. Vaccine-responding clonotypes were identified with edgeR using replicate PBMC samples, with FDR below 0.01 and a log2 fold change above 5 up to day 15 being required. Each bulk clonotype received a CD4 or CD8 identity based on whether the sequenced CD4 or CD8 repertoire contained that clonotype at higher abundance. Using fastp at Q25 and MiXCR, TCRdb reprocessed the public reads and kept productive beta chains. Every distinct CDR3 protein forms one entry, paired with its most common genes and DNA. The authors' filters were not applied to this entry. For this sample the table gives around 250,000 distinct CDR3 sequences, of which roughly 5.6% were detected only once. The ten largest clones represent around 3.5% of the sample.

The clonotype originates from a man between 18 and 29 years old who received the YFV17D yellow fever vaccine. The sequence joins TRBV5-5 to TRBJ1-1; 9 nucleotides in the junction match TRBD1. The starting material was CD4+ T cells sorted from PBMCs, obtained on the day of the yellow fever booster vaccination. CDR3 loop: CASSMGQGWASTEAFF. At the DNA level, the sequence is TGTGCCAGCAGCATGGGACAGGGATGGGCGAGCACTGAAGCTTTCTTT.